The rows below give T cell receptor beta chains drawn from one sample of a study of T cell clonotyping in hematopoietic cell transplantation. Sequencing used immunoSEQ multiplex PCR; TCRdb keeps in-frame clones, though not all of them. The table has under 8,000 clones, approximately 87% seen once. Here the sequenced sample was peripheral blood mononuclear cells, taken 180 days after allogeneic stem cell transplant. The origin of the receptors is a female patient aged 50 to 60 who had an allogeneic stem cell transplant from an unrelated donor, so the T cells may come from the graft donor. Some clones in this sample may be carry-over from other donors' samples. Each CDR3 is given without its conserved first and last residue. The D gene is left open where the match is weak.

d_call j_call v_call cdr3_aa
TRBD1 TRBJ2-1 TRBV5-8 ASSLFGTGRGLNEQF
TRBD2 TRBJ2-1 TRBV27 ASSLLAGSYNEQF
TRBD2 TRBJ2-1 TRBV7-3 ASSFSALTSSNEQF
- TRBJ2-5 TRBV4-2 ASSQENGIKETQY
- TRBJ2-2 TRBV9 ASSPGRNTGELF
- TRBJ1-1 TRBV10-3 AGSGQKNTEAF
TRBD1 TRBJ2-6 TRBV7-6 ASSNSDRAGANVLT
- TRBJ2-2 TRBV6-1 ASSDRVRSGELF
- TRBJ1-2 TRBV5-6 ASRDGGLYGYT
TRBD1 TRBJ2-3 TRBV18 ASSPVGTGGTDTQY
TRBD2 TRBJ2-7 TRBV14 ASSRRTSGEKYEQY
TRBD2 TRBJ2-7 TRBV2 ASSGDSPSGGYYEQY
- TRBJ1-1 TRBV21-1 ASSAGVYTIRTEAF
- TRBJ1-2 TRBV5-6 ASSPRWGLRYGYT
- TRBJ1-1 TRBV19 ASSQGTEAF
- TRBJ1-1 TRBV5-6 ASSLGFYTEAF
- TRBJ1-6 TRBV18 ASSPQGRNSPLH
- TRBJ2-7 TRBV2 AGGSYYEQY
TRBD2 TRBJ2-3 TRBV19 ASSPSGGTDTQY
- TRBJ1-4 TRBV2 ASKIPSHSREKLF
- TRBJ1-4 TRBV7-8 ASSVVGREKLF
- TRBJ2-5 TRBV25-1 ASSERGHQETQY
- TRBJ1-6 TRBV5-1 ASRTGPSGNSPLH
- TRBJ2-7 TRBV10-3 ATGPGQLGSYEQY
TRBD1 TRBJ2-7 TRBV6-5 ASSPPRQGSYEQY
- TRBJ1-1 TRBV25-1 ASSESSQREAF
- TRBJ1-2 TRBV19 ASCPLSGRTNYGYT